This TCR beta chain was retrieved from a study of cytomegalovirus exposure and HLA in healthy donors. Note on this clone: The antigen is unknown.

The CDR3 contains 12 residues. The germline CDR1 and CDR2 sequences are MNHNS and SASEGT. V lost 6 bases and J lost 2, with 8 bases in between. PCR used 60 Vbeta primers and 13 Jbeta primers. TCRdb's table, derived via immunoSEQ multiplex PCR, lists solely in-frame clones and lacks some. Here the sample spans roughly 100,000 clones, around 15% being singletons. Broader study findings: A later analysis linked a missense variant in DCLRE1C to the trimming of TCR beta V and J genes. The study reported that TCR beta sequences accurately predicted HLA-A and HLA-B alleles in most subjects.

The chain has TRBV6-1 and TRBJ2-7; a possible D gene is TRBD1 (6 bases). This TCR was sampled from a female donor in good health and CMV-seronegative. The source material was PBMCs. The CDR3 DNA follows: TGTGCCAGCAGCAGGGGCACCTACGAGCAGTACTTC. Protein product: CASSRGTYEQYF.